This TCR beta chain was profiled in a study of OX40 agonist ivuxolimab in advanced cancers. At the level of the study: The diagnoses of dose-escalation patients were hepatocellular carcinoma, melanoma, renal cell or head and neck cancer. General observations from the study: At 0.1 to 3.0 mg/kg and by week 6, clonal expansion occurred in CD4+ and CD8+ blood T cells.

Trimming stripped 1 base from V and 5 bases from J, with 17 bases between. Per germline, CDR1 SGHDN and CDR2 FVKESK. This CDR3 comprises 17 residues. The method was immunoSEQ multiplex PCR; TCRdb's version includes in-frame clones alone and lacks a portion of them. The sample gives roughly 80,000 clones, roughly 84% of which show up once; around 2.9% is in the top ten. A word on this clone: Its antigen remains unidentified.

The chain carries TRBV14 and TRBJ2-2; D might be TRBD1 or TRBD2, each matching 5 bases. The source of this sequence is an adult with an advanced solid tumor such as melanoma, head and neck, liver or kidney cancer. This specimen was CD4+ or CD8+ T cells sorted from blood, taken in a trial of the OX40 agonist ivuxolimab. The CDR3 loop is CASSQAYGAQRTGELFF. DNA of the CDR3: TGTGCCAGCAGCCAAGCTTACGGGGCGCAGAGGACCGGGGAGCTGTTTTTT.